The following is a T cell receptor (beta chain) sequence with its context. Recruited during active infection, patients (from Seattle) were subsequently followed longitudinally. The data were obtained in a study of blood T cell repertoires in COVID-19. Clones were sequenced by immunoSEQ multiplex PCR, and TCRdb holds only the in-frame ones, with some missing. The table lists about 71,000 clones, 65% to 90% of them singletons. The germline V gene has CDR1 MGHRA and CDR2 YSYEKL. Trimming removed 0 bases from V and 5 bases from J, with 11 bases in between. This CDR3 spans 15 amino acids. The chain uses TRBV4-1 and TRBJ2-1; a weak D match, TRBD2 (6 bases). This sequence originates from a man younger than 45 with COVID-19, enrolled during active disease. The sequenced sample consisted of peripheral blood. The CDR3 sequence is CASSQDAGSDNEQFF. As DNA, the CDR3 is TGCGCCAGCAGCCAAGATGCGGGGTCGGACAATGAGCAGTTCTTC.